These 15 T cell receptor beta chains came from one sample sequenced in a study of regulatory T cells in long-lasting Graves disease. Time point here: persistent/refractory GD, antithyroid drugs over 5 years with positive TRAb. PBMCs were the source of the RNA used for TCR sequencing. Arm-PCR with iRepertoire HTBI primers amplified the CDR3 regions for these TCR beta libraries. TCRdb redid the calling of the multiplex PCR reads with MiXCR, one entry per CDR3 protein. The sample lists 350,000 to 500,000 distinct CDR3 sequences; roughly a fifth were seen once. The sequencing used peripheral blood mononuclear cells (PBMCs), collected when the disease was refractory, from a patient treated with antithyroid drugs. The receptors here all came from a female donor with Graves disease.

This clonotype came up many times. This chain links TRBV3-1 with TRBJ1-2, with 8 bases that match TRBD1. Germline V CDR1 and CDR2: LGHDT, YNNKEL (reference sequence). CDR3 length: 14 amino acids. V trimming: 1 base; J trimming: 6 bases; junction bases outside the gene matches: 4. The CDR3 nucleotides read TGTGCCAGCAGCCAAGCCCAGGGGGCTGATGGCTACACCTTC. Protein: CASSQAQGADGYTF.

This clonotype was detected a few times. J is TRBJ2-7 and V is TRBV5-6, with TRBD1 identical over 7 bases. The CDR3 consists of 13 residues. Germline V gene data show CDR1 as SGHDT and CDR2 as YYEEEE. Trimming cost V 1 base and J 5 bases; bases outside gene matches: 3. The CDR3 DNA reads as TGTGCCAGCAGCTTGACAGGGGACAACGAGCAGTACTTC. It yields the protein CASSLTGDNEQYF.

Only a few counts were recorded for this clonotype. This chain connects TRBV28 to TRBJ1-5, with D possibly being TRBD1 (5 bases). The germline V gene encodes CDR1 MDHEN and CDR2 SYDVKM. V was cut by 5 bases and J by 4 bases, with 12 bases left in between. This CDR3 region has 14 residues. For the CDR3, the DNA is TGTGCCAGCAGTCCCCGACAGATAAATCAGCCCCAGCATTTT. Protein product: CASSPRQINQPQHF.

This clonotype has a handful of counts. The CDR3 bases are TGTGCCAGCAGCGAACTAGCGGGAGTAGGGTCCCAGTACTTC. Translated, it gives CASSELAGVGSQYF. The chain carries TRBV6-1 and TRBJ2-5; 11 bases map to TRBD2. CDR1 is MNHNS and CDR2 is SASEGT in the germline V gene. This CDR3 spans 14 amino acids. V shed 6 bases, J shed 9 bases, and the junction held 9 bases outside the gene matches.

This clonotype came up many times. The chain is built from TRBV28 and TRBJ1-2; maybe TRBD1 (6 bases). This CDR3 has 16 residues. Between the trimmed V and J ends, which lost 3 bases and 2 bases, there was a span of 16 bases. Per the germline V gene, CDR1 is MDHEN and CDR2 is SYDVKM. As DNA, the CDR3 is TGTGCCAGCAGTTTTGGGGCGGGACACCAAAACTATGGCTACACCTTC. Translating it yields CASSFGAGHQNYGYTF.

This clonotype was counted many times. The gene calls are TRBV28 and TRBJ1-1; TRBD1 matches at 8 bases. This CDR3 spans 15 amino acids. Germline lookup yields CDR1 MDHEN and CDR2 SYDVKM. Unmatched junction bases numbered 7, after V lost 2 bases and J lost 5 bases. The DNA for the CDR3 is TGTGCCAGCAGTTTACTTGCAGGGGGCCGAACTGAAGCTTTCTTT. This codes for CASSLLAGGRTEAFF.

This chain links TRBV19 with TRBJ2-5, with D uncertain. The CDR3 is 12 amino acids. Trimming pared 3 bases from V and 5 bases from J, leaving 7 bases between. Germline values: CDR1 LNHDA, CDR2 SQIVND (reference sequence). The CDR3 loop is CASSMLGETQYF. As DNA, the CDR3 is TGTGCCAGTAGTATGTTGGGTGAGACCCAGTACTTC.

The gene calls are TRBV27 and TRBJ1-2; the D is unclear. The CDR3 loop spans 13 amino acids. Trimming took off 3 bases at V and 7 bases at J, with 12 bases between the two ends. Germline V gene lookup returns CDR1 MNHEY and CDR2 SMNVEV (reference sequence). This chain's CDR3 is CASSFGPRGGYTF. The CDR3 DNA is TGTGCCAGCAGTTTTGGTCCCCGAGGTGGCTACACCTTC.

This clonotype was seen many times. The chain joins TRBV28 to TRBJ1-2; D is undetermined. CDR1 is MDHEN, CDR2 SYDVKM, per germline. The CDR3 runs 12 residues. The germline V and J ends were trimmed by 3 bases and 4 bases, with 6 bases remaining between them. The CDR3 DNA is TGTGCCAGCAGTTTCCCCCGCTATGGCTACACCTTC. Translating gives CASSFPRYGYTF.

This rearrangement joins TRBV20-1 to TRBJ2-1; a weak D match, TRBD1 (5 bases). The CDR3 sequence is 13 residues long. The V and J ends lost 6 bases and 0 bases respectively, with 9 bases between them. CDR1 DFQATT and CDR2 SNEGSKA come from the germline V gene (reference sequence). CDR3 sequence: CSARQSSYNEQFF. CDR3 DNA: TGCAGTGCAAGACAGAGCTCCTACAATGAGCAGTTCTTC.

In its sample, this clonotype was seen once. A much bigger clone sits one base away, suggesting this may be a read error. The chain uses TRBV3-1 and TRBJ1-5; no clear D gene. This CDR3 has 15 amino acids. Germline V gene lookup returns CDR1 LGHDT and CDR2 YNNKEL (reference sequence). The CDR3 here is CASSQGVNGNRPQHF. CDR3 bases: TGTGCCAGCAGCCAAGGGGTAAATGGCAATCGGCCCCAGCATTTT.

This clonotype has at least ten counts. The chain employs TRBV7-2 and TRBJ1-2; D ambiguous. Germline V CDR1 and CDR2: SGHTA, FQGNSA. The CDR3 is made up of 10 amino acids. Written as DNA, the CDR3 is TGTGGAGTAGAGGACTATGGCTACACCTTC. It translates to CGVEDYGYTF.

This clonotype has ten or more counts. J is TRBJ2-5 and V is TRBV7-9; 7 bases are shared with TRBD2. Unmatched junction bases numbered 11, after V lost 2 bases and J lost 5 bases. There are 16 residues in the CDR3. The germline V gene has CDR1 SEHNR and CDR2 FQNEAQ (reference sequence). CDR3 region: CASSLRASGQGETQYF. CDR3 bases: TGTGCCAGCAGCTTAAGGGCTAGCGGCCAAGGGGAGACCCAGTACTTC.

This clonotype was recorded at least ten times. This chain links TRBV12-3 or TRBV12-4 with TRBJ2-4; 8 bases match TRBD2. The V and J ends lost 11 bases and 4 bases, in that order; junction bases with no gene match: 10. The CDR3 has 14 amino acids. CDR3 protein: CALLRGVFKNIQYF. The CDR3 nucleotides read TGTGCCCTTCTGCGGGGGGTGTTTAAAAACATTCAGTACTTC.

Ten or more counts support this clonotype. The chain links TRBV15 to TRBJ2-5; D unclear. This CDR3 is 13 amino acids long. The V gene's germline CDR1 is LNHNV and CDR2 YYDKDF (reference sequence). With 3 bases removed from V and 3 bases from J, the gap between germline ends came to 8 bases. The CDR3 nucleotides are TGTGCCACCAGCAGGGATATTAAAGAGACCCAGTACTTC. Protein: CATSRDIKETQYF.